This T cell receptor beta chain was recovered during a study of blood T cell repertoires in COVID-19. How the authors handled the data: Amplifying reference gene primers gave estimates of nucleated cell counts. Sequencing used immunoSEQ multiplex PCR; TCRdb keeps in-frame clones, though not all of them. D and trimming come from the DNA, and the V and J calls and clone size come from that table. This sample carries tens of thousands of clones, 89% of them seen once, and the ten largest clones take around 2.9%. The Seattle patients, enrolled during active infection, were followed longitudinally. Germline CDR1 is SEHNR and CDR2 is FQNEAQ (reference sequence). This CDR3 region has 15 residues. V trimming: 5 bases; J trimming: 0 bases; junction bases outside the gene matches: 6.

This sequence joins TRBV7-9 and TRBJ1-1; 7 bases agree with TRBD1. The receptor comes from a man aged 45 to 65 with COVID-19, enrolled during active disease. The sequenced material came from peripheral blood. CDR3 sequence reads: CASSPWGQLNTEAFF. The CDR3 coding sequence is TGTGCCAGCAGCCCATGGGGACAGTTGAACACTGAAGCTTTCTTT.